This TCR beta chain was observed in a study of blood T cell repertoires in COVID-19. For the study at large: Sites in the United States, Italy and Spain provided acute and convalescent COVID-19 samples. The cDNA or gDNA used as material had been derived from T cells, B-cell-depleted T cells, or PBMCs.

In the original workflow: Estimates of nucleated cell counts were drawn from the amplification of reference gene primers. The method was immunoSEQ multiplex PCR; TCRdb's version includes in-frame clones alone and lacks a portion of them. D and trimming were read from the DNA, whereas the V and J calls and clone size are those reported in that table. The sample lists 250,000 to 350,000 clones; roughly 87% were seen once. The CDR3 covers 16 residues. Germline values: CDR1 LGHNA, CDR2 YNFKEQ. Trimming removed 4 bases from V and 5 bases from J; junction bases left unmatched: 13. This clonotype was sampled from a woman between 50 and 59 years old who had recovered from COVID-19. The sample was peripheral blood. The V and J genes are TRBV4-2 and TRBJ1-2, with 7 bases lining up with TRBD1. Here the CDR3 reads CASSPTGTDGGYGYTF. The CDR3 nucleotides read TGTGCCAGCAGCCCAACCGGGACAGACGGAGGGTATGGCTACACCTTC.